This TCR beta chain appears in the sequencing data of a study of T cell responses to AZD1222 COVID-19 vaccine. Across the study: Combined were second doses at about 4 or about 12 weeks.

This CDR3 region has 17 residues. Trimming cost V 8 bases and J 4 bases; bases outside gene matches: 14. Germline-derived CDR1 and CDR2 are MNHEY and SMNVEV (reference sequence). Findings of the study overall: Donors, mostly white British, included more females; clonal diversity was possibly underestimated.

TCRdb's copy holds only in-frame clones and misses some; the assay was immunoSEQ multiplex PCR. Found here are around 100,000 clones, 91% of them singletons; the top ten hold under 60%. As concerns this clone: Its target is not known.

This receptor was obtained from an adult in good health. Source: peripheral blood, taken on day 0 of AZD1222 vaccination. J is TRBJ1-5 and V is TRBV27, with 10 bases matching TRBD1. The CDR3 protein is CASGTRRQGAVNQPQHF. CDR3 nucleotide sequence: TGTGCCAGCGGAACACGCCGACAGGGGGCGGTTAATCAGCCCCAGCATTTT.